The rows below give T cell receptor beta chains drawn from one sample of a study of cytomegalovirus exposure and HLA in healthy donors. Data came from immunoSEQ multiplex PCR; TCRdb stores just in-frame clones and leaves some out. The sample contains approximately 220,000 clones, 60% to 80% of which appear only once. The source material was PBMCs. The origin of the receptors is a male donor in good health and CMV-seronegative. CDR3s include the opening cysteine and the closing phenylalanine or tryptophan. The D gene is left open where the match is weak.

CDR3 DNA: TGTGCCAGCAGCGACTACACCGGGGAGCTGTTTTTT
CDR3 protein: CASSDYTGELFF
D gene: .
J gene: TRBJ2-2
V gene: TRBV9

CDR3 DNA: TGTGCCAGCAGTCCCGGACTTGTCGGAAACACTGAAGCTTTCTTT
CDR3 protein: CASSPGLVGNTEAFF
D gene: .
J gene: TRBJ1-1
V gene: TRBV6-5

CDR3 DNA: TGCGCCAGCAGAACAGGACAGATGGACACTGAAGCTTTCTTT
CDR3 protein: CASRTGQMDTEAFF
D gene: .
J gene: TRBJ1-1
V gene: TRBV5-1

CDR3 DNA: TGTGCCAGCAGCGTAGACGTCTTTGGCAGGGCCGGGCAGCATTTT
CDR3 protein: CASSVDVFGRAGQHF
D gene: .
J gene: TRBJ1-5
V gene: TRBV9

CDR3 DNA: TGTGCCAGCAGTGCTTCCAGCGCGAGCTCCTACAATGAGCAGTTCTTC
CDR3 protein: CASSASSASSYNEQFF
D gene: .
J gene: TRBJ2-1
V gene: TRBV25-1

CDR3 DNA: TGCGCCAGCAGCCAAGATCAGGGGACTGAAGCTTTCTTT
CDR3 protein: CASSQDQGTEAFF
D gene: .
J gene: TRBJ1-1
V gene: TRBV4-1

CDR3 DNA: TGTGCCAGCACTGGGGGCAGCAGTTACGAGCAGTACTTC
CDR3 protein: CASTGGSSYEQYF
D gene: .
J gene: TRBJ2-7
V gene: TRBV7-2

CDR3 DNA: TGTGCCAGCAGCTCCGGACAGGTCCGGGGGGCCAACGTCCTGACTTTC
CDR3 protein: CASSSGQVRGANVLTF
D gene: TRBD1
J gene: TRBJ2-6
V gene: TRBV5-4

CDR3 DNA: TGTGCCAGTAGTCCGAATAAGGCACCCGGGAGCGAGCAGTACTTC
CDR3 protein: CASSPNKAPGSEQYF
D gene: .
J gene: TRBJ2-7
V gene: TRBV19

CDR3 DNA: TGCGCCAGCAGCCAGATATACAGTGCCTATGGCTACGCCTTC
CDR3 protein: CASSQIYSAYGYAF
D gene: .
J gene: TRBJ1-2
V gene: TRBV4-1

CDR3 DNA: TGTGCCAGCGGTGGACAGGAAGCTTCACCCCTCCACTTT
CDR3 protein: CASGGQEASPLHF
D gene: TRBD1
J gene: TRBJ1-6
V gene: TRBV6-1

CDR3 DNA: TGTGCCAGCAGTCGCACAGGGTCGGATGAGCAGTTCTTC
CDR3 protein: CASSRTGSDEQFF
D gene: .
J gene: TRBJ2-1
V gene: TRBV7-9

CDR3 DNA: TGTGCCAGCAGTCCACAGGGGGCCATTGGCTACACCTTC
CDR3 protein: CASSPQGAIGYTF
D gene: TRBD1
J gene: TRBJ1-2
V gene: TRBV5-6